This TCR beta chain is from a study of blood T cell repertoires in COVID-19. Authors' data handling: Amplification from reference gene primers served as the basis for estimated nucleated cell counts. Measured with immunoSEQ multiplex PCR; TCRdb has only the in-frame clones, and not every one. V, J and clone size are taken as reported in that table, and D and trimming were inferred from the DNA itself. The table has 45,000 to 65,000 clones, roughly four fifths seen once. The trim removed 0 bases at V and 10 bases at J, leaving 11 bases unmatched. CDR1 and CDR2 (germline): MNHEY, SVGEGT. CDR3 length: 17 residues.

The chain uses TRBV6-2 or TRBV6-3 and TRBJ1-4; 10 bases fit TRBD1. The source of this sequence is a woman older than 75 with COVID-19, enrolled during active disease. The sequenced sample consisted of peripheral blood. CDR3 amino acids: CASSYSAWGQGSSKLFF. CDR3 nucleotide sequence: TGTGCCAGCAGTTACTCGGCGTGGGGACAGGGGTCGTCAAAACTGTTTTTT.